These 24 T cell receptor delta chains came from one sample sequenced in a study of Vδ1+ human thymocytes. Their specific antigens are unknown. Findings and limits, study-wide: In the thymus, TRG and TRD repertoires looked highly polyclonal with Gaussian CDR3 lengths.

The template was reverse-transcribed extracted RNA. CDR3 amplicons came from multiplex PCR with pooled V-gene forward and constant-region reverse primers. TCRdb re-called the multiplex PCR reads through CATT. The sample consists of 50,000 to 75,000 delta-chain clones, about 15% of them appearing once. Sequenced material: Vdelta1+ gamma-delta thymocytes from the thymus. Subset given: FACS-sorted CD3+ TCRalphabeta- TCRVdelta1+ TCRVdelta2- thymocytes. Receptor source: a girl in the first two years of life who had congenital heart surgery.

The chain employs TRDV1 and TRDJ1, with TRDD3 identical over 7 bases. Germline V lookup: CDR1 TSWWSYY, CDR2 QGS. The CDR3 is 15 amino acids. V was clipped by 2 bases and J by 1 base; unmatched bases: 4. DNA for the CDR3: TGTGCTCTTGGGGAAGGCGGGGGATCCACCGATAAACTCATCTTT. Translation: CALGEGGGSTDKLIF.

In its sample, this clone was seen a few times. The chain joins TRDV1 to TRDJ1; D gene unclear. V was trimmed by 4 bases and J by 4 bases, leaving 13 bases between them. This CDR3 has 14 residues. Looked up from germline, CDR1 is TSWWSYY and CDR2 is QGS. The DNA for the CDR3 is TGTGCTCTTGGGGGGCTAGGGGCCGGCGATAAACTCATCTTT. Translated: CALGGLGAGDKLIF.

The chain carries TRDV1 and TRDJ1, with 7 bases that match TRDD2. CDR3 length equals 18 residues. Germline CDR1 is TSWWSYY and CDR2 is QGS. Losses at the gene ends were 5 bases for V and 4 bases for J; bases not matched to a gene: 19. As DNA, the CDR3 is TGTGCTCTTGGGAAAATTTCCTACCCATACCCCGTCGTCGATAAACTCATCTTT. Protein sequence: CALGKISYPYPVVDKLIF.

The gene calls are TRDV1 and TRDJ1; the match to TRDD3 covers 13 bases. CDR1 and CDR2 (germline): TSWWSYY, QGS. The J segment lost 1 base and the V segment lost 1 base, leaving 36 bases of the junction unmatched. CDR3 length: 28 amino acids. In DNA, the CDR3 is TGTGCTCTTGGGGAACACGCCTTTCCTACGCCGGGTGCCCGTACTGGGGGATACGAGCCCAAATGCACCGATAAACTCATCTTT. Its translation is CALGEHAFPTPGARTGGYEPKCTDKLIF.

This clone was observed a few times. This chain uses TRDV1 with TRDJ1; a weak D match, TRDD3 (5 bases). This CDR3 comprises 16 residues. V was clipped by 0 bases and J by 2 bases, with 13 bases between them. From germline, CDR1 is TSWWSYY and CDR2 QGS. This chain's CDR3 is CALGELRGGFTDKLIF. The CDR3, as DNA: TGTGCTCTTGGGGAACTAAGGGGGGGCTTTACCGATAAACTCATCTTT.

This clone was recorded a few times. The J gene is TRDJ1, the V gene TRDV1, with D perhaps assigned TRDD2 or TRDD3 (5 bases each). The CDR3 covers 21 residues. CDR1 and CDR2 (germline): TSWWSYY, QGS. The ends were cut back, 0 bases at V and 0 bases at J, with 26 bases in the middle. CDR3 bases: TGTGCTCTTGGGGAACTCTCCTCACCTACGGATAATAACCCTTACACCGATAAACTCATCTTT. Its translation is CALGELSSPTDNNPYTDKLIF.

The chain uses TRDV1 and TRDJ1; D may be TRDD2 or TRDD3 (5 bases each). Per germline, CDR1 TSWWSYY and CDR2 QGS. V was cut by 2 bases and J by 11 bases, with 30 bases left in between. The length of the CDR3 is 18 residues. The CDR3 protein is CALGEDLFPSRTGRNLIF. The CDR3 DNA follows: TGTGCTCTTGGGGAAGACCTCTTCCCATCACGTACTGGACGGAATCTCATCTTT.

V is TRDV1 and J is TRDJ1, with TRDD2 matching over 7 bases. Trimming at V came to 0 bases and at J to 0 bases, leaving 25 bases not matched to a gene. Germline lookup yields CDR1 TSWWSYY and CDR2 QGS. CDR3 length: 23 amino acids. The CDR3 region is CALGELRPPSFLPRSGNTDKLIF. In DNA form, the CDR3 reads TGTGCTCTTGGGGAACTAAGGCCCCCGTCCTTCCTCCCTCGTAGTGGTAACACCGATAAACTCATCTTT.

The chain carries TRDV1 and TRDJ1; TRDD3 aligns across 8 bases. V gave up 5 bases and J gave up 7 bases; unmatched junction bases: 24. The CDR3 has 19 amino acids. CDR1 is TSWWSYY, CDR2 QGS, per germline. This CDR3 reads CALGIPQGTGGPPSGKLIF. The CDR3 DNA reads TGTGCTCTTGGGATACCACAGGGTACTGGGGGGCCCCCATCGGGTAAACTCATCTTT.

This chain uses TRDV1 with TRDJ1; D is undetermined. This CDR3 has 13 residues. The V and J ends lost 1 base and 7 bases respectively, with 10 bases between them. Germline values: CDR1 TSWWSYY, CDR2 QGS. CDR3 sequence: CALGEPRAGKLIF. CDR3 nucleotides: TGTGCTCTTGGGGAACCTCGGGCGGGTAAACTCATCTTT.

V is TRDV1 and J is TRDJ1, with 9 bases matching TRDD3. The trim removed 3 bases at V and 0 bases at J, leaving 20 bases unmatched. This CDR3 has 21 amino acids. Looked up from germline, CDR1 is TSWWSYY and CDR2 is QGS. CDR3 amino acids: CALGEIPAWGITSLYTDKLIF. The CDR3 DNA sequence: TGTGCTCTTGGGGAGATTCCTGCGTGGGGGATAACCTCCTTGTACACCGATAAACTCATCTTT.

Only a few counts were recorded for this clone. This chain joins TRDV1 and TRDJ1; 12 bases match TRDD3. From germline, CDR1 is TSWWSYY and CDR2 QGS. Trimming at V came to 4 bases and at J to 1 base, leaving 13 bases not matched to a gene. CDR3 length equals 19 residues. The CDR3: CALGALYPLGDTFTDKLIF. The DNA for the CDR3 is TGTGCTCTTGGGGCTCTATACCCACTGGGGGATACTTTCACCGATAAACTCATCTTT.

This clone was detected a few times. It is unclear where the CDR3 begins or ends on the DNA, so no DNA is shown, and the CDR3 is as TCRdb lists it. This chain connects TRAV29/DV5 to TRDJ2; no DNA check was done on the table's D call, TRDD3. The CDR3 length is 24 residues, termini included. The germline CDR1 and CDR2 sequences are NSMFDY and ISSIKDK. The chain's CDR3 is CSVLLCSKQAPSGSLTTLTAQLFF.

This clone was counted between two and nine times. J is TRDJ1 and V is TRDV1; D ambiguous. This CDR3 has 16 amino acids. Trimming removed 1 base at V and 3 bases at J, with 15 bases between. In germline, CDR1 is TSWWSYY, CDR2 QGS. This CDR3 reads CALGEQGVCQPDKLIF. The CDR3 DNA follows: TGTGCTCTTGGGGAACAAGGAGTCTGCCAGCCCGATAAACTCATCTTT.

In its sample, this clone was seen a few times. The chain employs TRDV1 and TRDJ1, with D possibly being TRDD3 (6 bases). V lost 5 bases and J lost 1, with 32 bases in between. This CDR3 region has 21 residues. Germline CDR1 and CDR2: TSWWSYY and QGS. CDR3 DNA sequence: TGTGCTCTTGGGAACCTTACGAAGACTGGGAGGGACCTCCTCTTCACCGATAAACTCATCTTT. It encodes CALGNLTKTGRDLLFTDKLIF.

This clone has at least ten counts. The chain recombines TRDV2 with TRDJ1; TRDD3 aligns across 13 bases. The CDR3 consists of 19 residues. The germline CDR1 and CDR2 sequences are GEAIGNYY and EKD. The V and J ends lost 1 base and 0 bases, in that order; junction bases with no gene match: 10. CDR3 sequence: CACDTSTGGYESYTDKLIF. The DNA for the CDR3 is TGTGCCTGTGACACGAGTACTGGGGGATACGAGAGTTACACCGATAAACTCATCTTT.

As concerns this clone: Its ends do not fully match the called genes, so a read error is possible. The chain employs TRDV1 and TRDJ1, with TRDD3 identical over 11 bases. The length of the CDR3 is 18 residues. CDR1 is TSWWSYY and CDR2 is QGS in the germline V gene. CDR3 sequence reads: CALGDRPLGDMGTDKLIF. In DNA, the CDR3 is TGTGCGCTTGGGGACCGGCCACTGGGGGATATGGGGACCGATAAACTCATCTTT.

This clone was seen more than once but under ten times. V gene TRDV1 combines with J gene TRDJ1; D is perhaps TRDD2 (6 bases). The germline gives CDR1 TSWWSYY, CDR2 QGS. The CDR3 runs 18 residues. The V gene lost 2 bases and the J gene lost 4 bases, with 23 bases spanning the gap. CDR3 DNA sequence: TGTGCTCTTGGGGAATTCCTAATGCCGTCCTGTCATATCGATAAACTCATCTTT. Its protein is CALGEFLMPSCHIDKLIF.

V usage is TRDV1 and J usage is TRDJ1, with 8 bases aligning to TRDD3. V was pared by 1 base and J by 11 bases, with 9 bases of the junction left unmatched. The germline V gene has CDR1 TSWWSYY and CDR2 QGS. The CDR3 is made up of 14 amino acids. DNA for the CDR3: TGTGCTCTTGGGGAACGAGCGGGGGTGGGGGATCTCATCTTT. Encoded protein: CALGERAGVGDLIF.

The J gene is TRDJ1, the V gene TRDV1; 8 bases fit TRDD3. J lost 8 bases, V lost 4 bases, and 24 bases had no gene match. The germline V gene has CDR1 TSWWSYY and CDR2 QGS. The CDR3 has 19 amino acids. The CDR3 spells CALGAPPSSGGPKGLKLIF. CDR3 bases: TGTGCTCTTGGGGCTCCTCCTAGTTCTGGGGGACCCAAGGGACTCAAACTCATCTTT.

This clone was seen only a few times. The rearrangement joins TRDV2 to TRDJ1; the D gene is possibly TRDD3 (5 bases). The CDR3 consists of 17 residues. Deletions cut 0 bases from V and 3 bases from J, with 19 bases between. Germline assignment: CDR1 GEAIGNYY and CDR2 EKD. The chain's CDR3 is CACDTATLWASPDKLIF. CDR3 DNA sequence: TGTGCCTGTGACACCGCTACGCTCTGGGCCTCCCCCGATAAACTCATCTTT.

This clone occurred a few times. The gene calls are TRDV1 and TRDJ1; 12 positions match TRDD3. The CDR3 extends over 21 amino acids. The trim removed 1 base at V and 1 base at J, leaving 16 bases unmatched. In germline, CDR1 is TSWWSYY, CDR2 QGS. The CDR3 DNA sequence: TGTGCTCTTGGGGAACGGGACTCTACGTCGGACTGGGGGATACCCACCGATAAACTCATCTTT. This encodes CALGERDSTSDWGIPTDKLIF.

This chain connects TRDV1 to TRDJ1; TRDD3 aligns across 9 bases. The CDR3 length is 15 residues. Trimming at V came to 5 bases and at J to 8 bases, leaving 12 bases not matched to a gene. Germline V gene data show CDR1 as TSWWSYY and CDR2 as QGS. The CDR3 nucleotides read TGTGCTCTTGGGAACTCGGGGATACGGGGGAAAAAACTCATCTTT. As protein: CALGNSGIRGKKLIF.

The V gene is TRDV1, the J gene TRDJ1; 7 positions match TRDD2. In germline, CDR1 is TSWWSYY, CDR2 QGS. J lost 2 bases, V lost 2 bases, and 29 bases had no gene match. CDR3 size: 23 residues. CDR3 protein: CALGETILTRPSSRAVTTDKLIF. The DNA for the CDR3 is TGTGCTCTTGGGGAAACTATCCTTACCCGACCTTCCTCAAGAGCTGTTACTACCGATAAACTCATCTTT.